This T cell receptor (beta chain) is drawn from a study of response to subunit inactivated influenza vaccine. Each CDR3 protein gets one entry after TCRdb re-called the RT-PCR reads with MiXCR. In the table there are about 540,000 distinct CDR3 sequences, under 25% of which are singletons. Per the germline V gene, CDR1 is SQVTM and CDR2 is ANQGSEA. Trimming cost V 0 bases and J 3 bases, with 12 bases left between them. This CDR3 spans 15 amino acids. The sample was also reused in another study, on T cells expressing NK-cell markers. That paper notes: Template switching by 5'RACE with UMIs generated the TCR beta cDNA. In four donors, dominant clonotypes made up about 25-60.1% of CD3+CD56-NKG2C+ cells. Whether expanded NKG2C-expressing T cell clones recognize HCMV is unknown.

This sequence was found in a man aged 50-59 years who received an inactivated influenza vaccine. The material was CD4+ T cells sorted from PBMCs, obtained roughly 12 days after vaccination. The chain combines TRBV29-1 with TRBJ2-1; no clear D gene. In DNA, the CDR3 is TGCAGCGTTGAAGATCAAGTCTCCTACTACAATGAGCAGTTCTTC. Protein sequence: CSVEDQVSYYNEQFF.